This record concerns one T cell receptor beta chain sequence. The sample is drawn from a study of blood T cell repertoires in COVID-19. Germline CDR1 and CDR2: DFQATT and SNEGSKA (reference sequence). This CDR3 has 11 amino acids. J lost 12 bases, V lost 5 bases, and 7 bases had no gene match. The repertoire was sequenced with immunoSEQ multiplex PCR; TCRdb's copy has only in-frame clones and lacks some. The top ten hold roughly 2% of the sample, which has roughly 71,000 clones, 86% seen once. This TCR came from a man under 40 with acute or convalescent COVID-19. This rearrangement joins TRBV20-1 to TRBJ1-1; 9 bases match TRBD1. Sequences were obtained from peripheral blood. The CDR3 loop reads CSAPDRGWTFF. CDR3 in DNA: TGCAGTGCTCCTGACAGGGGGTGGACTTTCTTT.